This entry features one TCR beta chain sequence. Per the study methods: It was from reference gene primer amplification that nucleated cell counts were estimated. Measured with immunoSEQ multiplex PCR; TCRdb has only the in-frame clones, and not every one. V, J and clone size were drawn from that table, and D and trimming were deduced from the DNA. Among more than 65,000 clones listed, 70% to 90% were seen once. The entry originates in a study of blood T cell repertoires in COVID-19. Looking at the study overall: Sample material is recorded as cDNA or gDNA derived from T cells, B-cell-depleted T cells, or PBMCs.

Sequenced: peripheral blood. The origin of this receptor is a man aged 55 to 69 with acute or convalescent COVID-19.

The CDR3 region has the DNA TGTGCCAGAAAGACAGCGATATATAATTCACCCCTCCACTTT. It yields the protein CARKTAIYNSPLHF. This sequence joins TRBV21-1 and TRBJ1-6; TRBD1, the D gene given by the table, was not confirmed from the DNA. TRBV21-1 is classified as a pseudogene. CDR3 size: 14 residues.